Listed below are T cell receptor beta chains from one sample, sequenced in a study of control samples from healthy donors and cancer patients. Assay: immunoSEQ multiplex PCR; the TCRdb copy retains only in-frame clones and omits some. The data show about 84,000 clones, with around 84% seen just once and approximately 10% held by the top ten. The material sequenced was PBMCs. The receptors here all came from a man in his 60s with head and neck cancer. CDR3s include the opening cysteine and the closing phenylalanine or tryptophan. A D gene is named only where the DNA matches it firmly. Clone size is not always given. Where it is, it says once, few, many or a class for expanded clones.

clone_size,v_call,j_call,d_call,cdr3_nt,cdr3_aa
-,TRBV10-1,TRBJ1-1,-,TGCGCCAGCAGTGAGTCAATGGGGTTGAATCCCAACACTGAAGCTTTCTTT,CASSESMGLNPNTEAFF
-,TRBV12-3/TRBV12-4,TRBJ2-7,-,TGTGCCAGCAGTTCCACAGGGGAGCAGTACTTC,CASSSTGEQYF
-,TRBV18,TRBJ1-5,-,TGTGCCAGCTCCCGGGGGGATAGCAATCAGCCCCAGCATTTT,CASSRGDSNQPQHF
few,TRBV7-8,TRBJ2-3,-,TGTGCCAGCAGCTACCTCCCTAGCACAGATACGCAGTATTTT,CASSYLPSTDTQYF
-,TRBV9,TRBJ2-5,TRBD2,TGTGCCAGCAGCGTAGAAGCGGGAGAAGAGACCCAGTACTTC,CASSVEAGEETQYF
-,TRBV10-2,TRBJ1-6,-,TGCGCCAGCAGTGAGGGGCAATCTTCACCCCTCCACTTT,CASSEGQSSPLHF
-,TRBV5-4,TRBJ2-3,TRBD2,TGTGCCAGCAGCTTAGAGCTAGCGGGAGATACGCAGTATTTT,CASSLELAGDTQYF
-,TRBV9,TRBJ2-2,-,TGTGCCAGCAGCGCCCCAATATCAGCCGGGGAGCTGTTTTTT,CASSAPISAGELFF
-,TRBV7-2,TRBJ2-6,-,TGTGCCAGCAGCTTAGGGGGTTCTGGGGCCAACGTCCTGACTTTC,CASSLGGSGANVLTF
-,TRBV7-8,TRBJ1-5,-,TGTGCCAGCAGCCGAAGTGGGAGGGGACGCACGACGGGCAATCAGCCCCAGCATTTT,CASSRSGRGRTTGNQPQHF
once,TRBV7-9,TRBJ1-1,-,TGTGCCAGCAGCTTAGGCTCTGGGAACACTGAAGCTTTCTTT,CASSLGSGNTEAFF
-,TRBV5-4,TRBJ1-2,TRBD1,TGTGCCAGCAGCTTGGATAGAGGGGGCTTACGGTCCGATAACTATGGCTACACCTTC,CASSLDRGGLRSDNYGYTF
-,TRBV2,TRBJ1-4,-,TGTGCCAGCAGTGAAGACAGGAGAGATGAAAAACTGTTTTTT,CASSEDRRDEKLFF
-,TRBV5-1,TRBJ2-2,-,TGCGCCAGCAGCGGGGCAGGGAACACCGGGGAGCTGTTTTTT,CASSGAGNTGELFF
-,TRBV19,TRBJ2-1,TRBD1,TGTGCCAGTAGCCCTACCGGGACAGGGGGCAATGAGCAGTTCTTC,CASSPTGTGGNEQFF
-,TRBV5-1,TRBJ1-3,-,TGCGCCAGCAGCTTGGAGACAGGAGGAAACACCATATATTTT,CASSLETGGNTIYF
-,TRBV5-1,TRBJ1-4,TRBD1,TGCGCCAGCAGCCCGGACAGGGCGGATTTTAATGAAAAACTGTTTTTT,CASSPDRADFNEKLFF
-,TRBV11-2,TRBJ2-7,TRBD2,TGTGCCAGCAGCCCAGCGGGAGGTGCTTACGAGCAGTACTTC,CASSPAGGAYEQYF
-,TRBV11-2,TRBJ2-2,-,TGTGCCAGCAGTACCTTTTGGAACACCGGGGAGCTGTTTTTT,CASSTFWNTGELFF
once,TRBV27,TRBJ2-3,TRBD1,TGTGCCGGCAGGATCAACAGGGGTATCCTCACAGATACGCAGTATTTT,CAGRINRGILTDTQYF
-,TRBV19,TRBJ2-2,TRBD2,TGTGCCAGTAGTACTCGCGGCGGGAGGGCCCCCGGGGAGCTGTTTTTT,CASSTRGGRAPGELFF
-,TRBV5-1,TRBJ2-1,TRBD2,TGCGCCAGCAGCCGAGGGACTAGCGGGAGGGCCAATGAGCAGTTCTTC,CASSRGTSGRANEQFF
-,TRBV10-3,TRBJ1-5,TRBD1,TGTGCCATCAGTGACGAACAGGGGGCGAAGGGTCAGCCCCAGCATTTT,CAISDEQGAKGQPQHF
-,TRBV5-6,TRBJ2-5,-,TGTGCCAGCAGCTTGGAGTCAGGGGCGAAGACCCAGTACTTC,CASSLESGAKTQYF
-,TRBV29-1,TRBJ2-3,TRBD2,TGCAGCGTAGCTAGCGGATACCTATCAGATACGCAGTATTTT,CSVASGYLSDTQYF
few,TRBV6-5,TRBJ2-2,-,TGTGCCAGCAGTAGCAGACACACCGGGGAGCTGTTTTTT,CASSSRHTGELFF
-,TRBV5-8,TRBJ1-1,-,TGTGCCAGCAGCTATTTTAATAGTAACACTGAAGCTTTCTTT,CASSYFNSNTEAFF
-,TRBV5-4,TRBJ1-2,-,TGTGCCAGCAGCTTGACTCAGGTGGGCTATGGCTACACCTTC,CASSLTQVGYGYTF
once,TRBV15,TRBJ1-4,TRBD1,TGTGCCACCAGCAGGGGACAGGGGCTTAATGAAAAACTGTTTTTT,CATSRGQGLNEKLFF
-,TRBV6-5,TRBJ2-7,-,TGTGCCAGCAGTCCCCGGACAGTCAAGAACGAGCAGTACTTC,CASSPRTVKNEQYF
once,TRBV5-1,TRBJ1-3,TRBD1,TGCGCCAGCAGCTTACCGGGACAGGGGGAGTCCCATAGCACCATATATTTT,CASSLPGQGESHSTIYF
-,TRBV9,TRBJ2-1,-,TGTGCCAGCAGCGTAGCTTGGGGCGGTGAGCAGTTCTTC,CASSVAWGGEQFF
-,TRBV2,TRBJ1-5,-,TGTGCCAGCAGTAGGGACCGCATGGGCAATCAGCCCCAGCATTTT,CASSRDRMGNQPQHF
-,TRBV15,TRBJ1-6,-,TGTGCCACCAGCAGAACCAGGTTGACCGGTTCACCCCTCCACTTT,CATSRTRLTGSPLHF
-,TRBV27,TRBJ1-2,-,TGTGCCAGCAGTTCACCGGGGAAAACAGTTGGCTACACCTTC,CASSSPGKTVGYTF
-,TRBV18,TRBJ1-1,TRBD1,TGTGCCAGCTCACCACCTATGGGGACAGGGGGCACTGAAGCTTTCTTT,CASSPPMGTGGTEAFF
-,TRBV27,TRBJ1-3,-,TGTGCCAGCAGTTTATATGCGGGGTTTGCATCTGGAAACACCATATATTTT,CASSLYAGFASGNTIYF
-,TRBV27,TRBJ2-7,-,TGTGCCAGCAGTTTATCGAGGCAGATATACGAGCAGTACTTC,CASSLSRQIYEQYF
-,TRBV24-1,TRBJ2-2,-,TGTGCCACCCGGGCACCCAACACCGGGGAGCTGTTTTTT,CATRAPNTGELFF
once,TRBV5-1,TRBJ2-3,TRBD2,TGCGCCAGCAGCTTGAGCGGGAGTTGGTCAGATACGCAGTATTTT,CASSLSGSWSDTQYF
-,TRBV3-1/TRBV3-2,TRBJ2-1,TRBD1,TGTGCCAGCGCTTGGACAGGGAGGCGGAATGAGCAGTTCTTC,CASAWTGRRNEQFF
-,TRBV11-3,TRBJ2-2,-,TGTGCCAGCAGCTTAGTTTTTTCTAGCGCAAACGGGGAGCTGTTTTTT,CASSLVFSSANGELFF
-,TRBV20-1,TRBJ2-2,TRBD2,TGCAGTGCTAGTATAGCGGGAGTCGGATCCGGGGAGCTGTTTTTT,CSASIAGVGSGELFF
-,TRBV19,TRBJ2-7,-,TGTGCCAGTAGTATGGAGTGGCAATCGTACGAGCAGTACTTC,CASSMEWQSYEQYF
-,TRBV25-1,TRBJ2-7,TRBD1,TGTGCCAGCAGTGCCAACGGGGACAGGGGGCTCGAGCAGTACTTC,CASSANGDRGLEQYF
-,TRBV7-8,TRBJ2-1,TRBD2,TGTGCCAGCAGCCCCCTCCCCGGGGGAGGGTTTTTGAATGAGCAGTTCTTC,CASSPLPGGGFLNEQFF
-,TRBV18,TRBJ1-5,-,TGTGCCAGCTCACCAGAGGGAAATCAGCCCCAGCATTTT,CASSPEGNQPQHF
-,TRBV5-6,TRBJ2-7,-,TGTGCCAGCAGCTTGGGCGGCCACCCCTACGAGCAGTACTTC,CASSLGGHPYEQYF
-,TRBV7-9,TRBJ2-3,-,TGTGCCAGCAGCCCCATTAGAGGGTTGACAGATACGCAGTATTTT,CASSPIRGLTDTQYF
once,TRBV5-5,TRBJ2-5,-,TGTGCCAGCAGCCCGGACAGTGGCCAAGAGACCCAGTACTTC,CASSPDSGQETQYF
-,TRBV9,TRBJ2-2,TRBD2,TGTGCCAGCAGCGTAGCACTAGCGGGAGGAGGAACCGGGGAGCTGTTTTTT,CASSVALAGGGTGELFF
few,TRBV19,TRBJ1-4,-,TGTGCCAGTACCCGCCTAGGGGCAACTAATGAAAAACTGTTTTTT,CASTRLGATNEKLFF
-,TRBV5-1,TRBJ2-5,-,TGCGCCAGCAGGGGGTTTGGAGAGACCCAGTACTTC,CASRGFGETQYF
-,TRBV28,TRBJ1-2,-,TGTGCCAGCAGTCCCAATGAATTTCAACGACAGTTAACCTATGGCTACACCTTC,CASSPNEFQRQLTYGYTF